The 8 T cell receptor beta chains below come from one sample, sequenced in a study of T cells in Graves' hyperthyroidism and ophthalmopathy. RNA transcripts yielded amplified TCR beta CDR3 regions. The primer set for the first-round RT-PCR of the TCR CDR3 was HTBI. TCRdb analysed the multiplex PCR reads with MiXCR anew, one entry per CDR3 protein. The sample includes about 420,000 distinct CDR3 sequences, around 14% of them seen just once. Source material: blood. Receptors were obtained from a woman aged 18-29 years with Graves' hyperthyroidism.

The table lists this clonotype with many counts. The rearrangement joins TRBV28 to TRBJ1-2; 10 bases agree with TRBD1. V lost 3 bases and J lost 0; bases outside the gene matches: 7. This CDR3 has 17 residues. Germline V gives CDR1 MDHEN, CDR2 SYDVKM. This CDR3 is CASSFIFGTGANYGYTF. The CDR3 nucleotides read TGTGCCAGCAGTTTTATATTCGGGACAGGGGCTAACTATGGCTACACCTTC.

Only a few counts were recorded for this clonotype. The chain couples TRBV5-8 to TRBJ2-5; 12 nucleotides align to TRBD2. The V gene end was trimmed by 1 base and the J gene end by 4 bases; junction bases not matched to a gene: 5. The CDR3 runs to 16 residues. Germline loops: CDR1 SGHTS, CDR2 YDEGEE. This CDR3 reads CASSLISGLAGETQYF. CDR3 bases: TGTGCCAGCAGCTTGATATCGGGACTAGCGGGAGAGACCCAGTACTTC.

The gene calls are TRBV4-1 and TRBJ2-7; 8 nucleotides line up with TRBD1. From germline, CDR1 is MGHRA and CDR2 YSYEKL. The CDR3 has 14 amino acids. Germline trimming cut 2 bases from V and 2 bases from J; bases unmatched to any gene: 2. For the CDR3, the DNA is TGCGCCAGCAGCCAACCGGGACAGGCCTACGAGCAGTACTTC. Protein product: CASSQPGQAYEQYF.

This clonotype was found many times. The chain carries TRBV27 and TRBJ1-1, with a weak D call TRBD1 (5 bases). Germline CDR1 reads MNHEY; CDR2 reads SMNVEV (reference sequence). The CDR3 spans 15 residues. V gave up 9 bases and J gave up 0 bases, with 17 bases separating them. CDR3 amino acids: CASSPSGAMNTEAFF. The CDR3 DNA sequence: TGTGCCAGTTCACCCTCCGGGGCTATGAACACTGAAGCTTTCTTT.

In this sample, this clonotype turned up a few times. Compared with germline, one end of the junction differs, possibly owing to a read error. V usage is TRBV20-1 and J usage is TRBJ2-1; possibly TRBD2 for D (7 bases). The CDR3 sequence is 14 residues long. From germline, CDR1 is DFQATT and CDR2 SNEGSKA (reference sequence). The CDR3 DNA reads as TGCAGTGCGAGAGAGGGGGGGGGGTACAATGAGCAGTTCTTC. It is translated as CSAREGGGYNEQFF.

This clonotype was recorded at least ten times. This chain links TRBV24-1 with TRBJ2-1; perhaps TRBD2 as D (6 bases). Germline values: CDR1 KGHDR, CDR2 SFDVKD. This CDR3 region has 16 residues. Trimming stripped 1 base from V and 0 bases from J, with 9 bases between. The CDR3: CATSDFGGTSYNEQFF. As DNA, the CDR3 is TGTGCCACCAGTGATTTTGGGGGGACCTCCTACAATGAGCAGTTCTTC.

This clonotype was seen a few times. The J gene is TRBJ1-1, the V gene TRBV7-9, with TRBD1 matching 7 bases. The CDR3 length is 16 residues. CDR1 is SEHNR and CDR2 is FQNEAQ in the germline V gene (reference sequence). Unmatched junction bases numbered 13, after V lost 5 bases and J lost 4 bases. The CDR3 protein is CASSPIITGDGTEAFF. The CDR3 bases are TGTGCCAGCAGCCCAATAATTACAGGGGATGGCACTGAAGCTTTCTTT.

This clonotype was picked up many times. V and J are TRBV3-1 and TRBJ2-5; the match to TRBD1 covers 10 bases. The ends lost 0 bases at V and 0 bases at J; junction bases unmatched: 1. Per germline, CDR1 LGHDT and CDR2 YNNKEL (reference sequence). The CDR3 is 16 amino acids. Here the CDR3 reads CASSQDDRGHQETQYF. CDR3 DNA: TGTGCCAGCAGCCAAGACGACAGGGGGCACCAAGAGACCCAGTACTTC.